The 28 T cell receptor beta chains listed next were all sequenced from one sample in a study of cytomegalovirus exposure and HLA in healthy donors (dated by TCRdb to 2016 to 2017). Library construction relied on the immunoSEQ multiplex PCR assay. For the multiplex PCR, a mixture combining 60 forward primers for TCR Vbeta segments and 13 reverse primers for TCR Jbeta segments was used. This is the immuneACCESS table as TCRdb keeps it, with only in-frame sequences that have V and J called. A part of the clones is gone; compared with another copy, unresolved V genes explain less than half, and the rest is unexplained. Present in this sample are under 110,000 clones, 76% of which were seen just once. 4.1% of the sample goes to the ten largest clones. Sequencing was performed on PBMCs. All receptors derive from a man aged 35 to 55 in good health and CMV-seronegative.

The chain joins TRBV5-4 to TRBJ1-3; D is ambiguous. V lost 4 bases to trimming and J lost 0 bases, with 8 bases between them. The CDR3 sequence is 14 residues long. In germline, CDR1 is SGHNT, CDR2 YYREEE (reference sequence). CDR3 amino acids: CASSGGYSGNTIYF. In DNA, the CDR3 is TGTGCCAGCAGCGGCGGGTACTCTGGAAACACCATATATTTT.

The rearrangement uses TRBV5-1 and TRBJ1-2, with 8 bases lining up with TRBD1. CDR3 length equals 14 residues. V shed 3 bases and J 4 bases; nucleotides not matched to a gene: 5. CDR1 is SGHRS and CDR2 is YFSETQ in the germline V gene. CDR3 DNA: TGCGCCAGCAGCTACGGACAGGGCTTCTATGGCTACACCTTC. Amino acids: CASSYGQGFYGYTF.

The CDR3 nucleotides are TGTGCCAGCAGCCAACCGAGCGGGGAAGGAAGGGGAAATGAGCAGTTCTTC. It is translated as CASSQPSGEGRGNEQFF. The rearrangement uses TRBV4-2 and TRBJ2-1; 7 bases agree with TRBD2. Looked up from germline, CDR1 is LGHNA and CDR2 is YNFKEQ. This CDR3 contains 17 residues. With V trimmed by 2 bases and J by 7 bases, 14 bases remained unmatched.

This clone is termed medium-sized (0.01 to 0.1%). V is TRBV4-3 and J is TRBJ1-6; D is unclear. The germline CDR1 and CDR2 sequences are LGHNA and YSLEER. With 0 bases removed from V and 0 bases from J, the gap between germline ends came to 12 bases. This CDR3 has 18 residues. The CDR3: CASSQDQALSSYNSPLHF. CDR3 nucleotides: TGCGCCAGCAGCCAAGATCAAGCACTGAGCTCCTATAATTCACCCCTCCACTTT.

The gene calls are TRBV6-5 and TRBJ1-1, with D perhaps TRBD1 (6 bases). V was clipped by 7 bases and J by 1 base, with 10 bases between them. The germline gives CDR1 MNHEY, CDR2 SVGAGI. The CDR3 sequence is 13 residues long. CDR3 in amino acids: CASTIQGNTEAFF. In DNA, the CDR3 is TGTGCCAGCACCATACAGGGGAACACTGAAGCTTTCTTT.

CDR3 coding DNA: TGCGCCAGCAGTTCAGACCCAAGTCGAGCGACTAATGAAAAACTGTTTTTT. Protein product: CASSSDPSRATNEKLFF. The chain employs TRBV5-1 and TRBJ1-4; no firm D call. CDR3 length equals 17 residues. In germline, CDR1 is SGHRS, CDR2 YFSETQ. Trimming shortened V by 5 bases and J by 2 bases, and 19 bases separated the two germline ends.

This clone has more than one count but fewer than ten. The chain recombines TRBV29-1 with TRBJ1-3; possible D gene TRBD1, 5 bases. Germline CDR1 SQVTM, CDR2 ANQGSEA. V lost 3 bases to trimming and J lost 0 bases, with 9 bases between them. This CDR3 has 14 amino acids. The CDR3 coding sequence is TGCAGCGTTGATGGGGCTTCCTCTGGAAACACCATATATTTT. Translating gives CSVDGASSGNTIYF.

The gene calls are TRBV5-6 and TRBJ2-5, with D maybe TRBD1 (5 bases). Deletions cut 2 bases from V and 3 bases from J, with 11 bases between. The CDR3 is 14 amino acids. The V gene's germline CDR1 is SGHDT and CDR2 YYEEEE. CDR3 nucleotide sequence: TGTGCCAGCAGCTTCCAGGGATCTAAAGAGACCCAGTACTTC. It codes for CASSFQGSKETQYF.

The chain links TRBV18 to TRBJ2-1, with 9 nucleotides matching TRBD1. The V gene's germline CDR1 is KGHSH and CDR2 LQKENI. CDR3 size: 15 residues. V was pared by 4 bases and J by 7 bases, with 8 bases of the junction left unmatched. CDR3 region: CASSHRDREGNEQFF. CDR3 DNA sequence: TGTGCCAGCTCACACCGGGACAGGGAAGGGAATGAGCAGTTCTTC.

This clone was detected only once. The chain uses TRBV18 and TRBJ2-3; D gene ambiguous. The CDR3 contains 11 residues. V gave up 6 bases and J gave up 6 bases, with 7 bases separating them. Germline CDR1 and CDR2: KGHSH and LQKENI. This CDR3 reads CASSADDTQYF. DNA of the CDR3: TGTGCCAGCTCGGCCGATGATACGCAGTATTTT.

This clone was counted only a few times. The rearrangement links TRBV28 to TRBJ1-1; tentatively, D is TRBD1 (6 bases). Trimming took 7 bases from V and 1 from J, leaving 13 bases between them. CDR3 length equals 14 residues. CDR1 MDHEN and CDR2 SYDVKM come from the germline V gene. The CDR3 sequence is CASIPGHKNTEAFF. The CDR3 region has the DNA TGTGCCAGCATTCCGGGACACAAGAACACTGAAGCTTTCTTT.

This rearrangement joins TRBV7-2 to TRBJ2-3, with 8 bases aligning to TRBD2. CDR3 length: 17 amino acids. Germline V gives CDR1 SGHTA, CDR2 FQGNSA. J was trimmed by 5 bases and V by 1 base; bases with no gene match: 11. This CDR3 is CASSLDSRGGRIDTQYF. In DNA, the CDR3 is TGTGCCAGCAGCTTAGATTCTCGCGGGGGGCGGATAGATACGCAGTATTTT.

The rearrangement uses TRBV7-2 and TRBJ1-2, with 8 positions matching TRBD1. The CDR3 spans 14 residues. Germline V CDR1 and CDR2: SGHTA, FQGNSA. The junction had 5 bases not matched to a gene; V was cut back by 1 base and J by 7 bases. The chain's CDR3 is CASSLVQGARGYTF. The CDR3 DNA follows: TGTGCCAGCAGCTTAGTGCAGGGGGCGCGTGGCTACACCTTC.

The chain uses TRBV14 and TRBJ1-2; D is possibly TRBD1 (5 bases). The CDR3 spans 15 residues. V was clipped by 1 base and J by 2 bases, with 11 bases between them. The germline V gene has CDR1 SGHDN and CDR2 FVKESK. The CDR3, as DNA: TGTGCCAGCAGCCAAGTGGCAGGGTGGAACTATGGCTACACCTTC. Translated, it gives CASSQVAGWNYGYTF.

V gene TRBV27 combines with J gene TRBJ1-3; 9 bases align to TRBD1. In germline, CDR1 is MNHEY, CDR2 SMNVEV (reference sequence). The length of the CDR3 is 16 residues. The V segment lost 5 bases and the J segment 0 bases; nucleotides outside the gene matches: 5. Written as DNA, the CDR3 is TGTGCCAGCAGTCCCGGGACAGGGAGCTCTGGAAACACCATATATTTT. Its translation: CASSPGTGSSGNTIYF.

J is TRBJ2-5 and V is TRBV7-9, with a weak D call TRBD1 (5 bases). There are 16 residues in the CDR3. V was shortened by 4 bases and J by 4 bases, with 19 bases between the two germline ends. The germline gives CDR1 SEHNR, CDR2 FQNEAQ (reference sequence). The DNA for the CDR3 is TGTGCCAGCAGCTCTAGGGGAAACACAAGGGTAGAGACCCAGTACTTC. Protein: CASSSRGNTRVETQYF.

This chain joins TRBV11-2 and TRBJ1-1, with 7 bases aligning to TRBD1. The V and J ends lost 5 bases and 2 bases, in that order; junction bases with no gene match: 5. CDR1 is SGHAT, CDR2 FQNNGV, per germline. This CDR3 comprises 14 residues. CDR3 in amino acids: CASSPRQGNTEAFF. The CDR3 nucleotides are TGTGCCAGCAGCCCTAGACAGGGAAACACTGAAGCTTTCTTT.

This chain uses TRBV11-1 with TRBJ1-4, with no clear D. The CDR3 has 14 residues. CDR1 and CDR2 (germline): SGHAT, FQDESV (reference sequence). The ends were cut back, 3 bases at V and 8 bases at J, with 13 bases in the middle. CDR3 loop: CASSFQRAGEKLFF. As DNA, the CDR3 is TGTGCCAGCAGCTTTCAGAGGGCCGGGGAAAAACTGTTTTTT.

The rearrangement links TRBV27 to TRBJ2-7; possibly TRBD2 for D (7 bases). Germline CDR1 is MNHEY and CDR2 is SMNVEV (reference sequence). The V end was cut by 0 bases, the J end by 6 bases, with 9 bases between. This CDR3 comprises 13 residues. DNA of the CDR3: TGTGCCAGCAGTTTATCGGGGGGGCGCGAGCAGTACTTC. Its translation is CASSLSGGREQYF.

This clone was observed a single time. The chain recombines TRBV5-1 with TRBJ2-5; 7 nucleotides line up with TRBD2. Germline V lookup: CDR1 SGHRS, CDR2 YFSETQ. Trimming at V came to 0 bases and at J to 2 bases, leaving 4 bases not matched to a gene. This CDR3 has 15 amino acids. The CDR3 loop is CASSLVGLLQETQYF. The CDR3 DNA reads TGCGCCAGCAGCTTGGTGGGACTACTTCAAGAGACCCAGTACTTC.

This chain links TRBV2 with TRBJ1-3, with 7 bases matching TRBD1. V trimming: 8 bases; J trimming: 2 bases; junction bases outside the gene matches: 3. The V gene's germline CDR1 is SNHLY and CDR2 FYNNEI. This CDR3 comprises 13 residues. CDR3 in amino acids: CASSGGPGNTIYF. The CDR3 region has the DNA TGTGCCAGCTCAGGGGGACCTGGAAACACCATATATTTT.

About this clone: One end of the junction varies from germline; a read error may be responsible. The chain combines TRBV7-9 with TRBJ1-6, with D possibly matching TRBD1 (6 bases). Germline lookup yields CDR1 SEHNR and CDR2 FQNEAQ (reference sequence). The CDR3 runs to 16 residues. The CDR3 loop is CSSSLGGRGDNSPLHF. DNA of the CDR3: TGTTCCAGCAGCTTGGGGGGGCGAGGGGATAATTCACCCCTCCACTTT.

This clone was picked up a small number of times. CDR3 amino acids: CASSSSTGAYEQYV. CDR3 in DNA: TGTGCCAGCAGCTCCTCGACAGGGGCCTACGAGCAGTACGTC. This chain joins TRBV7-2 and TRBJ2-7; TRBD1 agrees at 8 bases. The CDR3 consists of 14 residues. The V gene end was trimmed by 4 bases and the J gene end by 2 bases; junction bases not matched to a gene: 4. Germline lookup yields CDR1 SGHTA and CDR2 FQGNSA.

The chain carries TRBV6-8 and TRBJ2-7; TRBD2 aligns across 7 bases. CDR3 length: 12 residues. Germline CDR1 reads MNHGY; CDR2 reads SAAAGT. Trimming at V came to 4 bases and at J to 6 bases, leaving 3 bases not matched to a gene. CDR3 sequence: CASSLTSTEQYV. The CDR3 DNA follows: TGTGCCAGCAGTTTGACTAGCACCGAGCAGTACGTC.

V usage is TRBV5-6 and J usage is TRBJ2-3; TRBD2 might be the D (6 bases). Trimming removed 5 bases from V and 6 bases from J, with 16 bases in between. The CDR3 spans 14 residues. Germline CDR1 is SGHDT and CDR2 is YYEEEE. The CDR3 coding sequence is TGTGCCAGCAGACCTACTGGGGGAGGTGATACGCAGTATTTT. This encodes CASRPTGGGDTQYF.

The rearrangement joins TRBV5-6 to TRBJ2-7, with 9 nucleotides matching TRBD1. Losses at the gene ends were 0 bases for V and 11 bases for J; bases not matched to a gene: 9. CDR1 and CDR2 from the germline V gene are SGHDT and YYEEEE. This CDR3 region has 14 residues. The CDR3 DNA reads TGTGCCAGCAGCTTGGTACAGGGGGCCGAGTCGGAGTACTTC. It codes for CASSLVQGAESEYF.

The rearrangement joins TRBV5-6 to TRBJ2-1, with TRBD2 identical over 8 bases. The CDR3 has 15 residues. After removal of 4 bases from V and 2 bases from J, the junction contained 5 bases not matched to a gene. Germline V lookup: CDR1 SGHDT, CDR2 YYEEEE. CDR3 DNA sequence: TGTGCCAGCAGCCGACGGGGGGGCGCCTACAATGAGCAGTTCTTC. It yields the protein CASSRRGGAYNEQFF.

The V gene is TRBV11-2, the J gene TRBJ1-2; D may be TRBD1 (6 bases). CDR1 SGHAT and CDR2 FQNNGV come from the germline V gene. This CDR3 contains 15 residues. V lost 4 bases and J lost 5, with 17 bases in between. CDR3 in amino acids: CASSWGNREKYGYTF. The CDR3 DNA is TGTGCCAGCAGCTGGGGGAACAGGGAGAAGTATGGCTACACCTTC. The full variable domain, with the rest looked up from reference TRBV11-2 and TRBJ1-2, is EAGVAQSPRYKIIEKRQSVAFWCNPISGHATLYWYQQILGQGPKLLIQFQNNGVVDDSQLPKDRFSAERLKGVDSTLKIQPAKLEDSAVYLCASSWGNREKYGYTFGSGTRLTVV.